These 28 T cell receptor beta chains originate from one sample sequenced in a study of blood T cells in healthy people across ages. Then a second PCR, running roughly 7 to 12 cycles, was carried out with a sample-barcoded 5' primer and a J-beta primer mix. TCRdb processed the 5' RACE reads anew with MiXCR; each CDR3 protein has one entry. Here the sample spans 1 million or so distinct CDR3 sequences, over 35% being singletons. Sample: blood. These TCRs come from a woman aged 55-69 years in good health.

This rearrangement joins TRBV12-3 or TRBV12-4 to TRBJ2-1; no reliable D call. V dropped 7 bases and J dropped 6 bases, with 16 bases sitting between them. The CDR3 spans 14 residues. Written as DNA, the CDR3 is TGTGCCAGCAATATCCCGGCACTTACCAATGAGCAGTTCTTC. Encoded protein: CASNIPALTNEQFF.

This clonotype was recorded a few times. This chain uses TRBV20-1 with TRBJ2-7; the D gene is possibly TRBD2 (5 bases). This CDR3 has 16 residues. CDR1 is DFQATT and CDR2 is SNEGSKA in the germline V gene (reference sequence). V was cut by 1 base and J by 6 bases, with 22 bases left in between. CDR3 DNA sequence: TGCAGTGCTAGAGCTAACATAGGATGGAGGTTCGGCGAGCAGTACTTC. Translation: CSARANIGWRFGEQYF.

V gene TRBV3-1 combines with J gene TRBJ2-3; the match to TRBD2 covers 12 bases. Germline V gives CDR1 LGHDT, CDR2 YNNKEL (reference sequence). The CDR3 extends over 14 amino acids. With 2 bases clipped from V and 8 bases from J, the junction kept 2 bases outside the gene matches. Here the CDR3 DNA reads TGTGCCAGCAGCCAAAAGACTAGCGGGAGTACGCAGTATTTT. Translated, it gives CASSQKTSGSTQYF.

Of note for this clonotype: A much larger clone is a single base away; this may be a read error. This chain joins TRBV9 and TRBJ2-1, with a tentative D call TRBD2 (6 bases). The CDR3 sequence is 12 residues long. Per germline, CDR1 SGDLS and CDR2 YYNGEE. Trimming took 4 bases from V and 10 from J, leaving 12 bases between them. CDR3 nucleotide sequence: TGTGCCAGCAGCAGACATAGCGGCGAGCAGTTCTTC. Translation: CASSRHSGEQFF.

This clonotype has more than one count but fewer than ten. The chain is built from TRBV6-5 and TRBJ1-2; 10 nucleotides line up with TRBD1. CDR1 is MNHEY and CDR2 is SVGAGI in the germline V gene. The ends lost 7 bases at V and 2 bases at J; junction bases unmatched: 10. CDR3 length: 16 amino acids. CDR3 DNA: TGTGCCAGCACCCCCGGGCCGGGACAGGGGAACTATGGCTACACCTTC. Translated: CASTPGPGQGNYGYTF.

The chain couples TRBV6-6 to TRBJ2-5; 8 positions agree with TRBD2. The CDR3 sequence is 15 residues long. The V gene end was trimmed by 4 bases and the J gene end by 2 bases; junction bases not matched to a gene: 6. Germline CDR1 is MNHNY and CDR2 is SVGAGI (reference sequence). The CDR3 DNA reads TGTGCCAGCAGTTCAAGGGGCGGGAGGCAAGAGACCCAGTACTTC. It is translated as CASSSRGGRQETQYF.

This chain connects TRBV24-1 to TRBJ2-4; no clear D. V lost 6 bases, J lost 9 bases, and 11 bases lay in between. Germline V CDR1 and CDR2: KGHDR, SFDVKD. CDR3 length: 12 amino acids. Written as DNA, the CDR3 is TGTGCCACCAGTCCAGGTGTGGGCATTCAGTACTTC. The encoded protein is CATSPGVGIQYF.

CDR3 loop: CASSYYAGNTEAFF. CDR3 bases: TGTGCCAGCAGTTACTATGCGGGGAACACTGAAGCTTTCTTT. This rearrangement joins TRBV6-2 or TRBV6-3 to TRBJ1-1; D call uncertain. The CDR3 runs 14 residues. V was clipped by 1 base and J by 1 base, with 7 bases between them. CDR1 is MNHEY, CDR2 SVGEGT, per germline.

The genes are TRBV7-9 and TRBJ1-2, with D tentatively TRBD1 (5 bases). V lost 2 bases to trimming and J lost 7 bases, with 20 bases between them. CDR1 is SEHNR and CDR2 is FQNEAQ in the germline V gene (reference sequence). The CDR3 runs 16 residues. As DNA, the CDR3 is TGTGCCAGCAGCTTACTCAGTGGCAGTCAGGGTCGTGGCTACACCTTC. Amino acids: CASSLLSGSQGRGYTF.

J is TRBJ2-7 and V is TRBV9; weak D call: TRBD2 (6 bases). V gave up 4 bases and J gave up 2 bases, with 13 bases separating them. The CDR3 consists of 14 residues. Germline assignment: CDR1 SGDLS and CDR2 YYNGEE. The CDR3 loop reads CASSPEDYPYEQYF. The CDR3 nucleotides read TGTGCCAGCAGCCCAGAGGACTACCCCTACGAGCAGTACTTC.

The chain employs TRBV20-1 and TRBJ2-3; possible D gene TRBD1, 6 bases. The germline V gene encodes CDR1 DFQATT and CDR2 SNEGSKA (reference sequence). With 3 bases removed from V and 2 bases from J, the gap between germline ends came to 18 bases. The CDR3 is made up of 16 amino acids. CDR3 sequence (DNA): TGCAGTGCTAGCTACAGACAGGAGCCCGCCACAGATACGCAGTATTTT. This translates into CSASYRQEPATDTQYF.

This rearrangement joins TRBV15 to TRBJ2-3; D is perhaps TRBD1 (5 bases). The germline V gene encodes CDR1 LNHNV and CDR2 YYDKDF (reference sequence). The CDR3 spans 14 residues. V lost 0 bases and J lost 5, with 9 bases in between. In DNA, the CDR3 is TGTGCCACCAGCAGAGACAGGGTAGTAGATACGCAGTATTTT. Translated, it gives CATSRDRVVDTQYF.

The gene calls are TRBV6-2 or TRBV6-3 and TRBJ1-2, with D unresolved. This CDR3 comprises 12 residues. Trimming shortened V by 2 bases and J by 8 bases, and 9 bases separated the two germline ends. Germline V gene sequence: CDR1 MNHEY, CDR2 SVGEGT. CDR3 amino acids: CASSYAGRGYTF. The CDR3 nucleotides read TGTGCCAGCAGTTACGCGGGGAGAGGCTACACCTTC.

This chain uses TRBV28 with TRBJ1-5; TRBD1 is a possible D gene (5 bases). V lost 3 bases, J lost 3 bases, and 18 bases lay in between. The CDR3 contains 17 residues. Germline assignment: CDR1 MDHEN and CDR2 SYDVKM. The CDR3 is CASSLRPAVGVNQPQHF. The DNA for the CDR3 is TGTGCCAGCAGTTTGCGACCGGCGGTAGGGGTCAATCAGCCCCAGCATTTT.

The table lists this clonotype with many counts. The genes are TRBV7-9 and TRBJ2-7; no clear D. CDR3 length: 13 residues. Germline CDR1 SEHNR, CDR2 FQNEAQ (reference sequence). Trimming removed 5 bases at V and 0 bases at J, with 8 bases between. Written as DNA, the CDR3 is TGTGCCAGCAGCCCCCCCCCCTCCTACGAGCAGTACTTC. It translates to CASSPPPSYEQYF.

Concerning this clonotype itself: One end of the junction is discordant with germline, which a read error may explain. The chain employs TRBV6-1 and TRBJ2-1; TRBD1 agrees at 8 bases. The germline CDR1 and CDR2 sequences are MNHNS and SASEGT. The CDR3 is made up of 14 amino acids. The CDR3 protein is CASSRTGMGAEQIF. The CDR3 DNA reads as TGTGCCAGCAGTCGGACAGGGATGGGGGCGGAGCAGATCTTC.

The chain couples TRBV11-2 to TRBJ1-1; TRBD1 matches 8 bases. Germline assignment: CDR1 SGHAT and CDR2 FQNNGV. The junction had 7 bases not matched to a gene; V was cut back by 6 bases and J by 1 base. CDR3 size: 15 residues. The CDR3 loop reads CASRNTGGRNTEAFF. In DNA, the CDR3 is TGTGCCAGCAGGAACACAGGGGGAAGGAACACTGAAGCTTTCTTT.

As DNA, the CDR3 is TGCAGTGCTAGGCCCCGGCTAGCGGGAGGCATAAACAATGAGCAGTTCTTC. Residues: CSARPRLAGGINNEQFF. This chain joins TRBV20-1 and TRBJ2-1, with 11 bases matching TRBD2. This CDR3 contains 17 residues. The ends lost 3 bases at V and 5 bases at J; junction bases unmatched: 12. Looked up from germline, CDR1 is DFQATT and CDR2 is SNEGSKA (reference sequence).

CDR3 sequence: CASSSDSGNTIYF. The DNA for the CDR3 is TGTGCCAGCAGCTCAGACTCTGGAAACACCATATATTTT. J is TRBJ1-3 and V is TRBV11-1; D not certain. The V end lost 4 bases, the J end lost 0 bases, and 4 bases lay between the germline ends. Germline V gives CDR1 SGHAT, CDR2 FQDESV (reference sequence). CDR3 length: 13 residues.

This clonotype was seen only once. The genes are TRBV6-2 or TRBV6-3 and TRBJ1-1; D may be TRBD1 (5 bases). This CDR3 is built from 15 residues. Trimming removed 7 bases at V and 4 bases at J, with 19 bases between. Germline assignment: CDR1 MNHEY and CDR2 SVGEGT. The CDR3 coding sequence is TGTGCCAGCACCACCAGTCAGGGACCGGGCACTGAAGCTTTCTTT. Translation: CASTTSQGPGTEAFF.

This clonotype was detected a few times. CDR3 residues: CASGFVGGTADTQYF. The CDR3 DNA is TGTGCCAGCGGCTTTGTAGGAGGGACCGCAGATACGCAGTATTTT. The chain employs TRBV6-2 or TRBV6-3 and TRBJ2-3; perhaps TRBD2 as D (6 bases). From germline, CDR1 is MNHEY and CDR2 SVGEGT. The CDR3 runs 15 residues. Between the trimmed V and J ends, which lost 8 bases and 4 bases, there was a span of 19 bases.

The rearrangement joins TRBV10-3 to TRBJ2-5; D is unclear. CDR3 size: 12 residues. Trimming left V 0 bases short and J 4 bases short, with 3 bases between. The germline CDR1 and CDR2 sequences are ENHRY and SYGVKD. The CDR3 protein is CAISESSETQYF. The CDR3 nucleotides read TGTGCCATCAGTGAGTCGTCAGAGACCCAGTACTTC.

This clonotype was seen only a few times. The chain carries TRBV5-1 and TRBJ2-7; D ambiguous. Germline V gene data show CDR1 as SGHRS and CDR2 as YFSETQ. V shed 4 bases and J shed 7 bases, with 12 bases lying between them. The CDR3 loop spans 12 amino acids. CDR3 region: CASSPRHDEQYF. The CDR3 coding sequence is TGCGCCAGCAGCCCCCGACATGATGAGCAGTACTTC.

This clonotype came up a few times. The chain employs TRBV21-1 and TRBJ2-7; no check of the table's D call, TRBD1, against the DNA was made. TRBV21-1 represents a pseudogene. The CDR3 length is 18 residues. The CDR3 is CASSKAPRARDATYEQYF. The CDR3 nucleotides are TGTGCCAGCAGCAAAGCCCCACGGGCAAGGGACGCCACCTACGAGCAGTACTTC.

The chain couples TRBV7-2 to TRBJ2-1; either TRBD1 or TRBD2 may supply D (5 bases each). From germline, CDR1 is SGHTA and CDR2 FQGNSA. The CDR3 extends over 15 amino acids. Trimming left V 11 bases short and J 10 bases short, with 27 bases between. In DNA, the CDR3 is TGTGCCTATCTCCCGGGGACGGGGTCTCGGAGGGAGCAGTTCTTC. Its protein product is CAYLPGTGSRREQFF.

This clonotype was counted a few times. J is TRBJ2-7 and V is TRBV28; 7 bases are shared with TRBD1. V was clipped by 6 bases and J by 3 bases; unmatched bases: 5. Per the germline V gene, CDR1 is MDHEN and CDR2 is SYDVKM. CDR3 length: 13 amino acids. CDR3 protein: CASRGQAYYEQYF. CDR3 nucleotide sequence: TGTGCCAGCAGAGGACAGGCTTACTACGAGCAGTACTTC.

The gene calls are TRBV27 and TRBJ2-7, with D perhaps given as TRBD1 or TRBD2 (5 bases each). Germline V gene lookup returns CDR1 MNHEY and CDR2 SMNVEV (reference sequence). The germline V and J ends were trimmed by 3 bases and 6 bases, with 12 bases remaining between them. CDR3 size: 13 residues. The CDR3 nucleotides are TGTGCCAGCAGTTTTTCTGGGGGTGGCGAGCAGTACTTC. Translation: CASSFSGGGEQYF.

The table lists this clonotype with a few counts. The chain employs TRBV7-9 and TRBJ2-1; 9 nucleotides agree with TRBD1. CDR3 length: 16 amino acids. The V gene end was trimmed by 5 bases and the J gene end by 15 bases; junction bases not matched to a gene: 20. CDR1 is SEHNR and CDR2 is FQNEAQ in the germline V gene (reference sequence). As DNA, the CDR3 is TGTGCCAGCAGCGGCCGGGACAGGGTAAGGGCCCCTCCCCTGTTCTTC. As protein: CASSGRDRVRAPPLFF.